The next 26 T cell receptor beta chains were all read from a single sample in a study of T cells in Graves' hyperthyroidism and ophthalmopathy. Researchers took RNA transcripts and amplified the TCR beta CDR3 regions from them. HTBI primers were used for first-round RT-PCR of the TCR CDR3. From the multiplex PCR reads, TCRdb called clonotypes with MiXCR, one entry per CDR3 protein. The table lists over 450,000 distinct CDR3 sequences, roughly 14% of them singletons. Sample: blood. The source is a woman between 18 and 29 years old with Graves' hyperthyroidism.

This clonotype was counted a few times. CDR3 region: CASSQEGAQGGSGRNNEQFF. The CDR3 DNA is TGCGCCAGCAGCCAAGAAGGGGCCCAGGGGGGGAGCGGGAGGAACAATGAGCAGTTCTTC. The J gene is TRBJ2-1, the V gene TRBV4-1; 9 positions agree with TRBD2. The CDR3 runs to 20 residues. V shed 0 bases, J shed 5 bases, and the junction held 17 bases outside the gene matches. The V gene's germline CDR1 is MGHRA and CDR2 YSYEKL.

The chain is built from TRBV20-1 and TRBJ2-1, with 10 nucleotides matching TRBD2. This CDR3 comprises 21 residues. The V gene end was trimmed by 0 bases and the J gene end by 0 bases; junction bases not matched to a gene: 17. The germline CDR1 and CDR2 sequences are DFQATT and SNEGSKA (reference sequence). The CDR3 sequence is CSARDGRRSSGSPSSYNEQFF. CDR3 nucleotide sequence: TGCAGTGCTAGAGATGGACGAAGGTCTAGCGGGAGTCCAAGCTCCTACAATGAGCAGTTCTTC.

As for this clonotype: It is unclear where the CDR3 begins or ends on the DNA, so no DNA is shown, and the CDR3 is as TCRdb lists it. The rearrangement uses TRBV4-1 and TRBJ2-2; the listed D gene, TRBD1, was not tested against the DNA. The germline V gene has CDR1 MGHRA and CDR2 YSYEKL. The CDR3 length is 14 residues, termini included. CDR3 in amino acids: CASSFGEGAGELFF.

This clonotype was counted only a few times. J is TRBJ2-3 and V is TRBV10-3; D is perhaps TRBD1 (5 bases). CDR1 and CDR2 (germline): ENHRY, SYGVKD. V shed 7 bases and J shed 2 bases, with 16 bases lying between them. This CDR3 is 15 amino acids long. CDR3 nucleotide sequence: TGTGCCATCAAAAGGCAGGGCCTATCCACAGATACGCAGTATTTT. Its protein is CAIKRQGLSTDTQYF.

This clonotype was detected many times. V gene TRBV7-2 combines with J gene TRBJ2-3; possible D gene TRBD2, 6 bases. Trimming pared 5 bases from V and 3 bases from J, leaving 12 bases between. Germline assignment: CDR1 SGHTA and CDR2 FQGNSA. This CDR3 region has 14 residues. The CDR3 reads CASSPRAGTDTQYF. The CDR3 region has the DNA TGTGCCAGCAGCCCGCGGGCGGGAACAGATACGCAGTATTTT.

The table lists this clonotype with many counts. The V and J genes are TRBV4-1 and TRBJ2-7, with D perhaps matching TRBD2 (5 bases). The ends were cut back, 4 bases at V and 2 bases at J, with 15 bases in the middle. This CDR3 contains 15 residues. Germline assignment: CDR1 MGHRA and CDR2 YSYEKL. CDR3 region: CASSPDRTEAYEQYF. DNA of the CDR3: TGCGCCAGCAGCCCAGACCGGACGGAGGCCTACGAGCAGTACTTC.

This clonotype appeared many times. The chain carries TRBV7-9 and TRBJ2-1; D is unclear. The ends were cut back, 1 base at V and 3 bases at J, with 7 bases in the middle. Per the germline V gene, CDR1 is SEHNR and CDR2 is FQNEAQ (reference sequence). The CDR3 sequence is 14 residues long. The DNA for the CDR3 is TGTGCCAGCAGCTTAGTGGACCTCTACAATGAGCAGTTCTTC. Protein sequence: CASSLVDLYNEQFF.

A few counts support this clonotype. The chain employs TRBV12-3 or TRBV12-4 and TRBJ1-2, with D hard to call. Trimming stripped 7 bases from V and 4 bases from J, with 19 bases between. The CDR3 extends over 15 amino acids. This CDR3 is CASTTVGIGPYGYTF. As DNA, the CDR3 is TGTGCCAGCACCACCGTAGGGATAGGCCCCTATGGCTACACCTTC.

Here the CDR3 DNA reads TGTGCCAGTAGTACGGGACAGAAGTACTATGGCTACACCTTC. This translates into CASSTGQKYYGYTF. This chain joins TRBV19 and TRBJ1-2; 7 nucleotides line up with TRBD1. The CDR3 is 14 residues long. The trim removed 4 bases at V and 3 bases at J, leaving 5 bases unmatched. CDR1 is LNHDA, CDR2 SQIVND, per germline (reference sequence).

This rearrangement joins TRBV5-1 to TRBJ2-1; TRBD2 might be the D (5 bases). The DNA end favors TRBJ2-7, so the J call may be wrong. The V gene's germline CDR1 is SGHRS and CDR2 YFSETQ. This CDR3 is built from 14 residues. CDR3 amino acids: CASSPTGSYNEQYF. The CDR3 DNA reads TGCGCCAGCAGCCCGACGGGGTCCTACAATGAGCAGTACTTC.

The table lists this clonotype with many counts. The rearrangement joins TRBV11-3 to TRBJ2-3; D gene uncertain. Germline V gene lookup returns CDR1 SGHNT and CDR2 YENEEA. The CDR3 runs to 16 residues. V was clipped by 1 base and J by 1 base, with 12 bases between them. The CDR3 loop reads CASSLGADWGTDTQYF. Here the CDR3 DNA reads TGTGCCAGCAGCTTAGGGGCAGACTGGGGCACAGATACGCAGTATTTT.

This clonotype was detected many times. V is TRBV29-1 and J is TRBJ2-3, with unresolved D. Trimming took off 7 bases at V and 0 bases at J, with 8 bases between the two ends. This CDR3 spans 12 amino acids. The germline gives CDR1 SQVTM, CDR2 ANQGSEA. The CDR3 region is CSAHFSTDTQYF. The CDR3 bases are TGCAGCGCCCATTTTAGCACAGATACGCAGTATTTT.

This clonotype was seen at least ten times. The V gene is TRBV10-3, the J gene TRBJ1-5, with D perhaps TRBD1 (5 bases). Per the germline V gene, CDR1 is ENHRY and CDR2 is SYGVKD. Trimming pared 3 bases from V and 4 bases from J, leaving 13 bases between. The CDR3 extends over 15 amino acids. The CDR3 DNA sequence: TGTGCCATCAGTGACCTGGCGAAGGGGAATCAGCCCCAGCATTTT. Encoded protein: CAISDLAKGNQPQHF.

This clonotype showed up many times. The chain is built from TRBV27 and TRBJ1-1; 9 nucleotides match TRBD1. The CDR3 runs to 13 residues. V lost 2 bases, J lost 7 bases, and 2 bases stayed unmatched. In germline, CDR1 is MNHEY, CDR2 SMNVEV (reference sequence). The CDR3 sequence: CASSLPGQGEAFF. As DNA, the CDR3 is TGTGCCAGCAGTTTACCGGGACAGGGTGAAGCTTTCTTT.

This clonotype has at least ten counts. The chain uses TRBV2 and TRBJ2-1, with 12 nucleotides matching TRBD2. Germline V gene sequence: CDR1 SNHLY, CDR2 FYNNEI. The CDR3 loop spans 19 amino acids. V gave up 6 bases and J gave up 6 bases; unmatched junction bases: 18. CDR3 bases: TGTGCCAGCAGCGAGATTCCCGAATTACTAGCGGGAGGAGGCAATGAGCAGTTCTTC. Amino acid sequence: CASSEIPELLAGGGNEQFF.

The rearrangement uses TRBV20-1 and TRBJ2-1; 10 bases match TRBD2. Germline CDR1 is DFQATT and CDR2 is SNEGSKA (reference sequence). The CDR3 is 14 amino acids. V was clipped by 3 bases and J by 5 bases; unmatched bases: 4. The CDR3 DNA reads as TGCAGTGCTAGGGCTAGCGGGAGCAACAATGAGCAGTTCTTC. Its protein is CSARASGSNNEQFF.

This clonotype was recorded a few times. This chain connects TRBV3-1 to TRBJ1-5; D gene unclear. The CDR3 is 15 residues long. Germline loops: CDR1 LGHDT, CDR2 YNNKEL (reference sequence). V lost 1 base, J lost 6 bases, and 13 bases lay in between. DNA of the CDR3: TGTGCCAGCAGCCAAGGACGGCTGCGGGGTCAGCCCCAGCATTTT. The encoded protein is CASSQGRLRGQPQHF.

The CDR3 DNA is TGTGCCAGCAGCCCCGGGACTTCGAACACCGGGGAGCTGTTTTTT. The encoded protein is CASSPGTSNTGELFF. The chain joins TRBV5-5 to TRBJ2-2; TRBD2 is a possible D gene (6 bases). CDR3 length equals 15 residues. Trimming stripped 4 bases from V and 0 bases from J, with 10 bases between. CDR1 is SGHKS, CDR2 YYEKEE, per germline (reference sequence).

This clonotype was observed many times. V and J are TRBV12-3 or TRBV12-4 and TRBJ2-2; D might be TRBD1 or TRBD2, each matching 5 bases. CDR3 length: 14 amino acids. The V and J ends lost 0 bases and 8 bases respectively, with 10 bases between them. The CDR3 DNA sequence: TGTGCCAGCAGTTTAGCCGGGGCGTTTGGGGAGCTGTTTTTT. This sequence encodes CASSLAGAFGELFF.

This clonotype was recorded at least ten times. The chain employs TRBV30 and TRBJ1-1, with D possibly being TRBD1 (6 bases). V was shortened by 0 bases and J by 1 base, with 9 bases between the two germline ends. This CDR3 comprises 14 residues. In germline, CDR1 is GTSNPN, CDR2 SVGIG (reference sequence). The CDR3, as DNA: TGTGCCTGGAGTGTGGACAGCCGGAACACTGAAGCTTTCTTT. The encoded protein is CAWSVDSRNTEAFF. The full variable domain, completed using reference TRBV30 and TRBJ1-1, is SQTIHQWPATLVQPVGSPLSLECTVEGTSNPNLYWYRQAAGRGLQLLFYSVGIGQISSEVPQNLSASRPQDRQFILSSKKLLLSDSGFYLCAWSVDSRNTEAFFGQGTRLTVV.

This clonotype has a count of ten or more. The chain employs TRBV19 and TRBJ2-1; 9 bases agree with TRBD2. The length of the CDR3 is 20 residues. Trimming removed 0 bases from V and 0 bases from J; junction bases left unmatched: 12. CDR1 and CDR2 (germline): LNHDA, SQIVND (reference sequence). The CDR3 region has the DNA TGTGCCAGTAGTATAGACCCCCTCGAGGGAGCGGGAGGCTCCTACAATGAGCAGTTCTTC. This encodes CASSIDPLEGAGGSYNEQFF.

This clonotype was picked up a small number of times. CDR3: CSARARAGGDEQYF. In nucleotides, the CDR3 is TGCAGTGCTAGGGCCCGGGCCGGCGGGGACGAGCAGTACTTC. The chain links TRBV20-1 to TRBJ2-7, with D maybe TRBD2 (6 bases). Germline V gene lookup returns CDR1 DFQATT and CDR2 SNEGSKA (reference sequence). The CDR3 consists of 14 residues. The ends were cut back, 3 bases at V and 5 bases at J, with 17 bases in the middle.

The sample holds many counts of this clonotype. For the CDR3, the DNA is TGCGCCAGCAGCCAAGCACCAGCGGCGAATGAGCAGTTCTTC. Translated: CASSQAPAANEQFF. The rearrangement links TRBV4-1 to TRBJ2-1; the D gene is possibly TRBD2 (5 bases). Germline V gene data show CDR1 as MGHRA and CDR2 as YSYEKL. The germline V and J ends were trimmed by 1 base and 7 bases, with 11 bases remaining between them. The CDR3 has 14 amino acids.

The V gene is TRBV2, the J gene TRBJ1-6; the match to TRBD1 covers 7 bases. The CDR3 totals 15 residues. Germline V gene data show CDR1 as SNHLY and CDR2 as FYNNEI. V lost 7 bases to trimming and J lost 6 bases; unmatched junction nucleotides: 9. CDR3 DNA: TGTGCCAGCAAAACCGGGACAGAGCCTAATTCACCCCTCCACTTT. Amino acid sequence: CASKTGTEPNSPLHF.

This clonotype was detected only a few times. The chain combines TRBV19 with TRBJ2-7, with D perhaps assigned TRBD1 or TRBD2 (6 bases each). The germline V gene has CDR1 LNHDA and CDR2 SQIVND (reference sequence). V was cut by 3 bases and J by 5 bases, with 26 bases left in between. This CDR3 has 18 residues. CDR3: CASSMGGPGRGVKNEQYV. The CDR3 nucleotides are TGTGCCAGTAGTATGGGGGGCCCGGGCAGGGGCGTGAAGAACGAGCAGTACGTC.

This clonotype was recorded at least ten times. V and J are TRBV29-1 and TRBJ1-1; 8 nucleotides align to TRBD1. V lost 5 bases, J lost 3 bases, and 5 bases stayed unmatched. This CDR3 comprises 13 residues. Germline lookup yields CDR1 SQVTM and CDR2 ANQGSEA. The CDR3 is CSVKTGGDTEAFF. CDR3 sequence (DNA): TGCAGCGTTAAAACAGGGGGAGACACTGAAGCTTTCTTT. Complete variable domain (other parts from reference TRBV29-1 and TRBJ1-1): SAVISQKPSRDICQRGTSLTIQCQVDSQVTMMFWYRQQPGQSLTLIATANQGSEATYESGFVIDKFPISRPNLTFSTLTVSNMSPEDSSIYLCSVKTGGDTEAFFGQGTRLTVV.